The sequence of this T cell receptor (beta chain) was determined in a study of cytomegalovirus exposure and HLA in healthy donors. Study-wide results and caveats: Rates of TCR association differed by HLA locus in a later analysis, with DRB1 highest and HLA-C lowest. Donor immune exposure was known only as CMV serostatus. Most TCR beta V segments were productive about 90% or about 30% of the time in an earlier analysis.

This PCR relied on a set of 60 Vbeta primers and 13 Jbeta primers. The method was immunoSEQ multiplex PCR; TCRdb's version includes in-frame clones alone and lacks a portion of them. The sample lists around 150,000 clones, 82% occurring once. This clone was detected only a few times. Its antigen remains unknown. The CDR3 covers 18 residues. Trimming stripped 7 bases from V and 2 bases from J, with 26 bases between. CDR1 is MDHEN and CDR2 is SYDVKM in the germline V gene. Sequences were obtained from PBMCs. This chain links TRBV28 with TRBJ2-5; TRBD2 might be the D (6 bases). This receptor was identified in a young man in good health and CMV-seropositive. CDR3 bases: TGTGCCAGCACCAAAATTAGCCGGGGGATTTGGGGACAAGAGACCCAGTACTTC. Translation: CASTKISRGIWGQETQYF.